This record covers a single TCR beta chain. This record comes from a study of control samples from healthy donors and cancer patients. The CDR3 extends over 15 amino acids. Trimming removed 6 bases at V and 0 bases at J, with 9 bases between. Germline V CDR1 and CDR2: SGHTA, FQGTGA. Only in-frame clones appear in the TCRdb table, and some are missing; sequencing was by immunoSEQ multiplex PCR. The table has some 200,000 clones, around 91% seen once; the top ten hold approximately 1.5%. Sequenced: blood. The chain couples TRBV7-3 to TRBJ2-6; TRBD2 is a possible D gene (6 bases). This receptor was obtained from a woman younger than 45 in good health. The CDR3 spells CASRLGGSGANVLTF. As DNA, the CDR3 is TGTGCCAGCAGACTGGGGGGCTCTGGGGCCAACGTCCTGACTTTC. Supplemented by reference TRBV7-3 and TRBJ2-6, the full variable domain reads GAGVSQTPSNKVTEKGKYVELRCDPISGHTALYWYRQSLGQGPEFLIYFQGTGAADDSGLPNDRFFAVRPEGSVSTLKIQRTERGDSAVYLCASRLGGSGANVLTFGAGSRLTVL.